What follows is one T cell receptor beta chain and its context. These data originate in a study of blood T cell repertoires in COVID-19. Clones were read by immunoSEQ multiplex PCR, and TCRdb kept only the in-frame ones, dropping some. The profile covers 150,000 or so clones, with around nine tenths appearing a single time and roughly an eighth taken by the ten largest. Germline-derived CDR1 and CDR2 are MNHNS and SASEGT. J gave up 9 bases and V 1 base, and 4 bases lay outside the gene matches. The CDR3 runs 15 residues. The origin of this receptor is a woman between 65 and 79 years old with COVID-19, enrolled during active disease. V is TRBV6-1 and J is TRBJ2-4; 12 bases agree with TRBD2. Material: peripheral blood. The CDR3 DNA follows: TGTGCCAGCAGTGAAGGACTAGCGGGGGTACGCATTCAGTACTTC. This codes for CASSEGLAGVRIQYF.